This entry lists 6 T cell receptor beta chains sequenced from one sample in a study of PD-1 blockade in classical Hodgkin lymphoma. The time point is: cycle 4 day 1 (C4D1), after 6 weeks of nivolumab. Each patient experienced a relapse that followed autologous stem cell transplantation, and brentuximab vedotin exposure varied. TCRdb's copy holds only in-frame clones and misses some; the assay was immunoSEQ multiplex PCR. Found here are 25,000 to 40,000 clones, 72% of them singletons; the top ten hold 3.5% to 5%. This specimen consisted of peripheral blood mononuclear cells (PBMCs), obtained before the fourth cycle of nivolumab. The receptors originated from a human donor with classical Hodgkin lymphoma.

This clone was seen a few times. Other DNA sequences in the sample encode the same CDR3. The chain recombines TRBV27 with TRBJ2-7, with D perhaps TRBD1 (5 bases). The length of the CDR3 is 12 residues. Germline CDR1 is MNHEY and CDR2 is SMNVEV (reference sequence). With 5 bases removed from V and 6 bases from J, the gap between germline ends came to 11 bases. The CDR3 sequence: CASSLGVGEQYF. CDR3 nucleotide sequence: TGTGCCAGCAGTCTAGGGGTGGGCGAGCAGTACTTC.

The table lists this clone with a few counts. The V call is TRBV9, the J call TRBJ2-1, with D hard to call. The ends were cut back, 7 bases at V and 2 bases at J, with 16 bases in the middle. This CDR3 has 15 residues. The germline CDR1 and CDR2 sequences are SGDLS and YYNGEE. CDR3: CASGVASVPYNEQFF. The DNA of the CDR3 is TGTGCCAGCGGGGTGGCGTCAGTCCCCTACAATGAGCAGTTCTTC.

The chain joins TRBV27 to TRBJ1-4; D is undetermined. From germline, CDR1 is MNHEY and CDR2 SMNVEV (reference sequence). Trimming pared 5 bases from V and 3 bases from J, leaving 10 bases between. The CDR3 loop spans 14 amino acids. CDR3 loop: CASSNTYANEKLFF. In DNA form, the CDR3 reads TGTGCCAGCAGTAACACCTACGCTAATGAAAAACTGTTTTTT.

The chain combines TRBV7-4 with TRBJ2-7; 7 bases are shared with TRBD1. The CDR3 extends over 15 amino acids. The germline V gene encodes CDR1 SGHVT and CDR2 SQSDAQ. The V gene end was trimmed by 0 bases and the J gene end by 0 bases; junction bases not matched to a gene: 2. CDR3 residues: CASSLATGASYEQYF. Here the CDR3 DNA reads TGTGCCAGCAGCTTAGCTACAGGGGCCTCCTACGAGCAGTACTTC.

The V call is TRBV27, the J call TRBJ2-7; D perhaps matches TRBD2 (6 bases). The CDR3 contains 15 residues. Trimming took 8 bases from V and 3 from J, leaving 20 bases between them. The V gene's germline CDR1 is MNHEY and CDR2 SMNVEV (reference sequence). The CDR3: CASQKTGSLLYEQYF. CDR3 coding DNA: TGTGCCAGCCAGAAGACCGGGAGCCTGCTCTACGAGCAGTACTTC.

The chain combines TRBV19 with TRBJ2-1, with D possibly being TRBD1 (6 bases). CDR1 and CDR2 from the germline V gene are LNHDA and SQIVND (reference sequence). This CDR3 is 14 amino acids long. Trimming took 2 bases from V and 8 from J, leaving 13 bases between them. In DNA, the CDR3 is TGTGCCAGTAGTATACTGGCAGGGGCCGATGAGCAGTTCTTC. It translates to CASSILAGADEQFF.